A selection of T cell receptor beta chains follows, all from one sample in a study of blood T cell repertoires in COVID-19. The protocol was immunoSEQ multiplex PCR, while the TCRdb copy is restricted to in-frame clones and leaves out a portion. The data show approximately 300,000 clones, approximately 86% seen once. The sample consisted of PBMCs or T cells enriched from blood (not recorded which). The receptor source for this set is a woman between 18 and 29 years old who had recovered from COVID-19. Both conserved end residues are part of each CDR3. Fields, in order: J gene, D gene, clone size, V gene, CDR3 protein, CDR3 DNA. D genes are given only for firm matches. Some rows mark clone size as missing; the rest say once, few, many or name a class of expanded clone.

>TRBJ2-1|TRBD1|NA|TRBV24-1
CATSDPRTGGWNEQFF
TGTGCCACCAGTGATCCCCGGACAGGGGGTTGGAATGAGCAGTTCTTC
>TRBJ1-3|TRBD1|NA|TRBV10-2
CASTSGQGWNTIYF
TGCGCCAGCACTTCGGGACAGGGGTGGAACACCATATATTTT
>TRBJ1-1|NA|NA|TRBV6-1
CASSEPGIYEVAFF
TGTGCCAGCAGTGAACCAGGGATCTACGAAGTGGCTTTCTTT
>TRBJ2-4|NA|NA|TRBV3-1/TRBV3-2
CASSQDMTGIQYF
TGTGCCAGCAGCCAAGATATGACGGGCATTCAGTACTTC
>TRBJ1-2|NA|NA|TRBV15
CATSRDHNYGYTF
TGTGCCACCAGCAGAGATCATAACTATGGCTACACCTTC
>TRBJ2-2|NA|NA|TRBV30
CAWSRGELFF
TGTGCCTGGAGTCGCGGGGAGCTGTTTTTT
>TRBJ2-3|NA|NA|TRBV7-2
CASSSVGSGTDTQYF
TGTGCCAGCAGCTCCGTGGGTAGCGGAACAGATACGCAGTATTTT
>TRBJ1-1|NA|many|TRBV5-6
CASRWTEGRNTEAFF
TGTGCCAGCAGATGGACAGAAGGGCGGAACACTGAAGCTTTCTTT
>TRBJ1-2|TRBD1|NA|TRBV18
CASSPRTGDGNGYTF
TGTGCCAGCTCACCAAGAACAGGGGATGGGAATGGCTACACCTTC
>TRBJ1-5|NA|few|TRBV7-2
CASSYSSGQPQHF
TGTGCCAGCAGCTATAGTTCGGGGCAGCCCCAGCATTTT
>TRBJ1-5|NA|NA|TRBV28
CASSLPFRGGQPQHF
TGTGCCAGCAGTTTACCTTTTCGGGGTGGGCAGCCCCAGCATTTT
>TRBJ1-4|TRBD1|once|TRBV7-6
CASSLQGATNEKLFF
TGTGCCAGCAGCTTACAGGGGGCAACTAATGAAAAACTGTTTTTT
>TRBJ2-7|NA|NA|TRBV7-2
CASSPEVVEGYEQYF
TGTGCCAGCAGCCCGGAGGTCGTAGAGGGCTACGAGCAGTACTTC
>TRBJ1-5|NA|once|TRBV4-3
CASSQRRGQPQHF
TGCGCCAGCAGCCAAAGGAGGGGTCAGCCCCAGCATTTT
>TRBJ2-2|TRBD1|once|TRBV29-1
CSVGQGANTGELFF
TGCAGCGTCGGACAGGGCGCGAACACCGGGGAGCTGTTTTTT
>TRBJ2-2|NA|NA|TRBV5-4
CASSLDLAVTNTGELFF
TGTGCCAGCAGCTTAGATTTAGCGGTAACGAACACCGGGGAGCTGTTTTTT
>TRBJ1-2|NA|NA|TRBV7-9
CASSELGRGNYGYTF
TGTGCCAGCTCCGAACTGGGCAGGGGCAACTATGGCTACACCTTC
>TRBJ2-5|TRBD1|once|TRBV10-3
CAISSRQGAGETQYF
TGTGCCATCAGTTCTCGACAGGGGGCGGGAGAGACCCAGTACTTC
>TRBJ2-3|TRBD1|NA|TRBV18
CASSPDRGGPDTQYF
TGTGCCAGCTCACCAGACAGGGGTGGTCCAGATACGCAGTATTTT
>TRBJ2-5|NA|NA|TRBV18
CASSPPVLSQETQYF
TGTGCCAGCTCACCACCTGTGTTGAGTCAAGAGACCCAGTACTTC
>TRBJ1-5|NA|NA|TRBV5-8
CASSLVASDSYQPQHF
TGTGCCAGCAGCTTGGTAGCGTCCGATTCATATCAGCCCCAGCATTTT
>TRBJ1-1|NA|NA|TRBV11-3
CASSRLQGHTEAFF
TGTGCCAGCAGCCGCTTACAGGGACACACTGAAGCTTTCTTT
>TRBJ1-6|NA|NA|TRBV28
CASSLWADNSPLHF
TGTGCCAGCAGTTTATGGGCAGATAATTCACCCCTCCACTTT
>TRBJ1-1|TRBD1|NA|TRBV3-1/TRBV3-2
CASSRTSGQAAFF
TGTGCCAGCAGCCGCACTTCGGGACAGGCCGCTTTCTTT
>TRBJ1-3|NA|NA|TRBV30
CAWGGRAWSGNTIYF
TGTGCCTGGGGGGGCAGGGCATGGTCTGGAAACACCATATATTTT
>TRBJ1-2|NA|NA|TRBV5-1
CASSQGLDRGYTF
TGCGCCAGCAGCCAAGGACTGGATAGAGGCTACACCTTC
>TRBJ1-2|TRBD1|NA|TRBV2
CASRLTGGAYGYTF
TGTGCCAGCAGGCTGACAGGGGGCGCGTATGGCTACACCTTC
>TRBJ2-2|NA|NA|TRBV25-1
CASSVWSTGSPGELFF
TGTGCCAGCAGTGTCTGGTCCACGGGGTCCCCGGGGGAGCTGTTTTTT
>TRBJ1-6|TRBD1|NA|TRBV18
CASSPGQGRNSPLHF
TGTGCCAGCTCCCCCGGACAGGGTCGGAATTCACCCCTCCACTTT
>TRBJ1-2|NA|NA|TRBV6-5
CASSPYDSLNYGYTF
TGTGCCAGCAGTCCTTATGACAGTCTAAACTATGGCTACACCTTC
>TRBJ1-2|TRBD1|NA|TRBV9
CASFSPGQGDYGYTF
TGTGCCAGCTTTTCCCCGGGACAGGGGGACTATGGCTACACCTTC
>TRBJ1-2|NA|NA|TRBV19
CASSIDRFSRYYGYTF
TGTGCCAGTAGTATAGATCGGTTCAGCAGGTACTATGGCTACACCTTC
>TRBJ2-3|NA|once|TRBV5-1
CASSLGLGISGTDTQYF
TGCGCCAGCAGCTTGGGTTTGGGGATTAGCGGCACAGATACGCAGTATTTT
>TRBJ2-7|TRBD2|NA|TRBV6-5
CASSYYRTSEQYF
TGTGCCAGCAGTTACTACAGGACTAGCGAGCAGTACTTC
>TRBJ2-7|NA|NA|TRBV4-1
CASSQVGLGIQYF
TGCGCCAGCAGCCAAGTCGGTCTAGGAATACAGTACTTC
>TRBJ2-1|TRBD2|NA|TRBV2
CASSEEWGGSFNEQFF
TGTGCCAGCAGTGAAGAGTGGGGGGGATCGTTTAATGAGCAGTTCTTC
>TRBJ2-5|TRBD2|NA|TRBV6-5
CASSPLAGGLKTQYF
TGTGCCAGCAGCCCCCTAGCGGGAGGTTTGAAGACCCAGTACTTC
>TRBJ2-1|TRBD2|NA|TRBV11-3
CASSLEPTSGRASPYNEQFF
TGTGCCAGCAGCTTAGAACCTACTAGCGGGAGGGCCTCCCCCTACAATGAGCAGTTCTTC
>TRBJ1-4|NA|NA|TRBV30
CAWSADRLIGEKLFF
TGTGCCTGGAGTGCCGACAGATTAATTGGCGAAAAACTGTTTTTT
>TRBJ2-6|TRBD1|NA|TRBV29-1
CSVVDRAGGANVLTF
TGCAGCGTTGTCGACAGGGCTGGAGGGGCCAACGTCCTGACTTTC